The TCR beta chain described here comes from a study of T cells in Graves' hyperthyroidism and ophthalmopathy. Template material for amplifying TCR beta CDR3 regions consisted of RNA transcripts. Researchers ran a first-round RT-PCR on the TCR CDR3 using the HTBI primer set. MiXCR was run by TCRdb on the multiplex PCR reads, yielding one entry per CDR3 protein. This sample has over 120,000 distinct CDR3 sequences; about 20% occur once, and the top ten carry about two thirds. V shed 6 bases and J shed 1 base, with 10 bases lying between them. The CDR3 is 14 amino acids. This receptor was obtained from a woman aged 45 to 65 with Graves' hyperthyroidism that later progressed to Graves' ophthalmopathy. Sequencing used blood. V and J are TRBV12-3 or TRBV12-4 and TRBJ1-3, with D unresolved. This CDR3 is CASSLFSSGNTIYF. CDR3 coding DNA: TGTGCCAGCAGCTTGTTCTCTTCTGGAAACACCATATATTTT.